This T cell receptor (beta chain) was captured by sequencing in a study of OX40 agonist ivuxolimab in advanced cancers. This clone qualifies as large (0.1 to 1%). V was cut by 5 bases and J by 1 base, with 11 bases left in between. This CDR3 is 13 amino acids long. The germline gives CDR1 GTSNPN, CDR2 SVGIG (reference sequence). Sequencing used immunoSEQ multiplex PCR; TCRdb keeps in-frame clones, though not all of them. This sample has around 9,900 clones, with less than 75% found just once. Material: CD4+ or CD8+ T cells sorted from blood, obtained in a trial of the OX40 agonist ivuxolimab. The chain couples TRBV30 to TRBJ2-5; maybe TRBD2 (5 bases). The receptor was isolated from an adult with an advanced solid tumor such as melanoma, head and neck, liver or kidney cancer. The CDR3, as DNA: TGTGCCTGGGAGGGAATTACCCAAGAGACCCAGTACTTC. Translating it yields CAWEGITQETQYF.